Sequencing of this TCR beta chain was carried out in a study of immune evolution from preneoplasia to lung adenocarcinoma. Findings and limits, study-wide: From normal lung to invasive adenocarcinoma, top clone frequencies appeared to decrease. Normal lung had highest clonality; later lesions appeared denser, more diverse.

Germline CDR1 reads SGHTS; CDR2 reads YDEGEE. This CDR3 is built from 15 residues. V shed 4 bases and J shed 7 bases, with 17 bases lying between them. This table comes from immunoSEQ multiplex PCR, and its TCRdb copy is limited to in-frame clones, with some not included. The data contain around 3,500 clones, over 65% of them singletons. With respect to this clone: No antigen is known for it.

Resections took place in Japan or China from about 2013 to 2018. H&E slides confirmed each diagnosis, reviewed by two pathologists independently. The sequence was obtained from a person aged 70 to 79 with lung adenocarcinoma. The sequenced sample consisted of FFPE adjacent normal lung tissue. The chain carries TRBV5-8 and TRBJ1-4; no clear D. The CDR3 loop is CASSPGSGLSEKLFF. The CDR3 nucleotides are TGTGCCAGCAGCCCGGGCTCAGGTCTCAGTGAAAAACTGTTTTTT.